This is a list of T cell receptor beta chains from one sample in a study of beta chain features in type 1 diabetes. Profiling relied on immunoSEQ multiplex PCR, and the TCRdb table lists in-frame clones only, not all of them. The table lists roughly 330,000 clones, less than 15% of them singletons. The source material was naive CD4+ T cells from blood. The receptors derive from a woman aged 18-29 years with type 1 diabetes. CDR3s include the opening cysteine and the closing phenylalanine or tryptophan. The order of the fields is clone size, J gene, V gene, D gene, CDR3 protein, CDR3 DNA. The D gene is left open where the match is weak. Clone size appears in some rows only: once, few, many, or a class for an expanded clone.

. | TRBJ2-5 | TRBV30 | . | CAWSPSRSVEETQYF | TGTGCCTGGAGTCCCTCGAGATCGGTGGAAGAGACCCAGTACTTC
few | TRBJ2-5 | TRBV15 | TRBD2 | CATSRGLAGSQRQETQYF | TGTGCCACCAGCAGGGGATTAGCGGGGTCTCAGAGGCAAGAGACCCAGTACTTC
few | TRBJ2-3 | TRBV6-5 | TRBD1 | CASQGQGADTQYF | TGTGCCAGCCAGGGACAGGGGGCTGATACGCAGTATTTT
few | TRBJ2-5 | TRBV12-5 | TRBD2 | CASGRGLAGGPETQYF | TGTGCTAGTGGCCGGGGACTAGCGGGAGGGCCAGAGACCCAGTACTTC
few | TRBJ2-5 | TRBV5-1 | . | CASSLGVSGEGETQYF | TGCGCCAGCAGCTTGGGGGTTAGCGGAGAGGGAGAGACCCAGTACTTC
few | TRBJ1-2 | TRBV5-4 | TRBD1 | CASSAQTGPYGYTF | TGTGCCAGCAGCGCTCAGACAGGGCCCTATGGCTACACCTTC
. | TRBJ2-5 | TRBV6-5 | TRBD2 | CASRVAGHQETQYF | TGTGCCAGCAGGGTAGCGGGACACCAAGAGACCCAGTACTTC
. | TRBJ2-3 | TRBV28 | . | CASLTGRSQYF | TGTGCCAGCTTGACGGGAAGGTCGCAGTATTTT
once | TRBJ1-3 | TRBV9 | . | CASSVGSRGNTIYF | TGTGCCAGCAGCGTAGGTTCTAGGGGAAACACCATATATTTT
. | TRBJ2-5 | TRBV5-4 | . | CASSLGLGGETQYF | TGTGCCAGCAGCCTCGGACTAGGGGGGGAGACCCAGTACTTC
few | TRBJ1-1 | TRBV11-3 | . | CASSQREDEAFF | TGTGCCAGCAGCCAGAGGGAGGATGAAGCTTTCTTT
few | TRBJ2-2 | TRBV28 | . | CASSGPGSNTGELFF | TGTGCCAGCAGTGGGCCGGGATCCAACACCGGGGAGCTGTTTTTT
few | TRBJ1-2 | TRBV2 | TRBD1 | CASSGQGINYGYTF | TGTGCCAGCAGTGGACAGGGGATTAACTATGGCTACACCTTC
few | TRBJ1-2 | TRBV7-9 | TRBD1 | CASTKTGGHGYTF | TGTGCCAGCACCAAGACAGGGGGCCATGGCTACACCTTC
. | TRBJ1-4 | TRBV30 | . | CASWAQNHEKLFF | TGTGCCTCCTGGGCACAGAATCATGAAAAACTGTTTTTT
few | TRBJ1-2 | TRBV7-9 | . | CASSPLPVPGGYTF | TGTGCCAGCAGCCCACTTCCGGTGCCGGGTGGCTACACCTTC
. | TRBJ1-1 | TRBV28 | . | CASSPGGTNTEAFF | TGTGCCAGCAGCCCGGGGGGAACGAACACTGAAGCTTTCTTT
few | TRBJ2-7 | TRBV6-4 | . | CASPPGVEDEQYF | TGTGCCAGCCCCCCGGGGGTGGAGGACGAGCAGTACTTC
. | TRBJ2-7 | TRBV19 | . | CASSSWRSSYEQYF | TGTGCCAGTAGTAGTTGGCGGAGCTCCTACGAGCAGTACTTC
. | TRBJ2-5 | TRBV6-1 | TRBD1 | CASSARQGASVEETQYF | TGTGCCAGCAGTGCCAGACAGGGGGCCTCCGTAGAAGAGACCCAGTACTTC
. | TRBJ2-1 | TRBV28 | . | CASSLREEQFF | TGTGCCAGCAGTTTACGGGAAGAGCAGTTCTTC
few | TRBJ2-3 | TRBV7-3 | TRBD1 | CASSLNRGGDTQYF | TGTGCCAGCAGCTTAAACAGGGGCGGGGATACGCAGTATTTT